One sample yielded the 20 T cell receptor beta chains listed below, sequenced in a study of blood T cell repertoires in COVID-19. Measured with immunoSEQ multiplex PCR; TCRdb has only the in-frame clones, and not every one. The profile shows about 260,000 clones, about 85% of them singletons. Sequencing was done on a sample of peripheral blood. All receptors come from a man between 18 and 35 years old with active or convalescent COVID-19.

V and J are TRBV27 and TRBJ2-3, with D possibly matching TRBD2 (6 bases). Germline lookup yields CDR1 MNHEY and CDR2 SMNVEV (reference sequence). Deletions cut 8 bases from V and 0 bases from J, with 21 bases between. The CDR3 runs to 17 residues. This CDR3 is CASGTLGSGSSTDTQYF. Written as DNA, the CDR3 is TGTGCCAGCGGGACTCTGGGTAGCGGCTCTAGCACAGATACGCAGTATTTT.

V usage is TRBV3-1 (or the pseudogene TRBV3-2) and J usage is TRBJ2-7; perhaps TRBD2 as D (5 bases). V lost 3 bases and J 4 bases, leaving 16 bases between the germline ends. There are 15 residues in the CDR3. Germline values: CDR1 LGHDT, CDR2 YNNKEL (reference sequence). The CDR3 bases are TGTGCCAGCAGCCACACTAGGGCTCGAACTTACGAGCAGTACTTC. This encodes CASSHTRARTYEQYF.

V usage is TRBV30 and J usage is TRBJ1-6; tentatively, D is TRBD1 (5 bases). V lost 5 bases, J lost 9 bases, and 14 bases lay in between. Germline values: CDR1 GTSNPN, CDR2 SVGIG (reference sequence). This CDR3 has 13 residues. CDR3 protein: CAWSLTETSPLHF. CDR3 DNA sequence: TGTGCCTGGTCCTTGACAGAAACTTCACCCCTCCACTTT. The full variable domain, in which reference TRBV30 and TRBJ1-6 provide the parts outside the CDR3, is SQTIHQWPATLVQPVGSPLSLECTVEGTSNPNLYWYRQAAGRGLQLLFYSVGIGQISSEVPQNLSASRPQDRQFILSSKKLLLSDSGFYLCAWSLTETSPLHFGNGTRLTVT.

This chain connects TRBV7-9 to TRBJ2-3, with TRBD2 matching 7 bases. This CDR3 is built from 13 residues. Per germline, CDR1 SEHNR and CDR2 FQNEAQ (reference sequence). V lost 5 bases and J lost 9; bases outside the gene matches: 8. CDR3 nucleotides: TGTGCCAGCAGCGGAACCGGGACTATAACGCAGTATTTT. It encodes CASSGTGTITQYF. Full variable domain (remainder filled in from reference TRBV7-9 and TRBJ2-3): DTGVSQNPRHKITKRGQNVTFRCDPISEHNRLYWYRQTLGQGPEFLTYFQNEAQLEKSRLLSDRFSAERPKGSFSTLEIQRTEQGDSAMYLCASSGTGTITQYFGPGTRLTVL.

The V call is TRBV4-1, the J call TRBJ2-7; D is perhaps TRBD2 (6 bases). The CDR3 covers 16 residues. Germline CDR1 MGHRA, CDR2 YSYEKL. Trimming shortened V by 0 bases and J by 0 bases, and 12 bases separated the two germline ends. CDR3 sequence reads: CASSQEVGGSSYEQYF. The CDR3 region has the DNA TGCGCCAGCAGCCAAGAAGTAGGAGGGAGCTCCTACGAGCAGTACTTC.

The rearrangement joins TRBV5-1 to TRBJ1-4, with no clear D. V was clipped by 5 bases and J by 5 bases, with 10 bases between them. Germline CDR1 is SGHRS and CDR2 is YFSETQ. The CDR3 runs to 13 residues. The CDR3 is CASSEPLNEKLFF. The CDR3 nucleotides read TGCGCCAGCAGTGAGCCGCTCAATGAAAAACTGTTTTTT.

The chain combines TRBV28 with TRBJ1-2, with D possibly being TRBD1 (5 bases). Germline lookup yields CDR1 MDHEN and CDR2 SYDVKM. The CDR3 is made up of 14 amino acids. V was cut by 11 bases and J by 3 bases, with 19 bases left in between. Here the CDR3 DNA reads TGTGCCGCGACGCGTCGGGGCGGGGACTATGGCTACACCTTC. Translation gives CAATRRGGDYGYTF.

J is TRBJ1-1 and V is TRBV28; no definite D call. CDR1 is MDHEN and CDR2 is SYDVKM in the germline V gene. The V end lost 3 bases, the J end lost 2 bases, and 10 bases lay between the germline ends. The CDR3 runs 14 residues. Here the CDR3 DNA reads TGTGCCAGCAGTTTGCCCCGGAGTAACACTGAAGCTTTCTTT. Amino acids: CASSLPRSNTEAFF.

The CDR3 DNA is TGTGCCAGCAGCCAAGACCCGGGTTCTAGCACAGATACGCAGTATTTT. It encodes CASSQDPGSSTDTQYF. The chain has TRBV4-2 and TRBJ2-3; D remains unclear. The V end lost 0 bases, the J end lost 0 bases, and 10 bases lay between the germline ends. The V gene's germline CDR1 is LGHNA and CDR2 YNFKEQ. This CDR3 comprises 16 residues.

The chain recombines TRBV7-9 with TRBJ1-1; maybe TRBD1 (6 bases). Germline CDR1 is SEHNR and CDR2 is FQNEAQ (reference sequence). Trimming left V 5 bases short and J 5 bases short, with 12 bases between. The CDR3 runs to 13 residues. This CDR3 is CASSPGGRTEAFF. The CDR3 DNA reads TGTGCCAGCAGCCCCGGGGGGCGAACTGAAGCTTTCTTT.

CDR3 residues: CASSGGNQPQHF. In DNA form, the CDR3 reads TGTGCCAGTAGTGGAGGAAATCAGCCCCAGCATTTT. The chain has TRBV19 and TRBJ1-5; D is unclear. This CDR3 has 12 residues. The V gene lost 5 bases and the J gene lost 4 bases, with 6 bases spanning the gap. From germline, CDR1 is LNHDA and CDR2 SQIVND (reference sequence). Combining the CDR3 with reference TRBV19 and TRBJ1-5 gives the whole variable domain DGGITQSPKYLFRKEGQNVTLSCEQNLNHDAMYWYRQDPGQGLRLIYYSQIVNDFQKGDIAEGYSVSREKKESFPLTVTSAQKNPTAFYLCASSGGNQPQHFGDGTRLSIL.

In its sample, this clone was seen a few times. V is TRBV6-1 and J is TRBJ2-2; 7 bases fit TRBD1. Germline V lookup: CDR1 MNHNS, CDR2 SASEGT. Trimming took 1 base from V and 3 from J; bases not matched to a gene: 2. The CDR3 consists of 15 residues. The CDR3 sequence: CASSEDRGHTGELFF. CDR3 sequence (DNA): TGTGCCAGCAGTGAAGACAGGGGTCACACCGGGGAGCTGTTTTTT.

V is TRBV14 and J is TRBJ1-1; D not certain. The germline V gene has CDR1 SGHDN and CDR2 FVKESK. V was clipped by 1 base and J by 5 bases, with 8 bases between them. CDR3 length equals 13 residues. The DNA for the CDR3 is TGTGCCAGCAGCCAAGTTTCAGTAACTGAAGCTTTCTTT. As protein: CASSQVSVTEAFF.

The rearrangement links TRBV24-1 to TRBJ2-3, with 7 bases identical to TRBD1. Germline CDR1 is KGHDR and CDR2 is SFDVKD. CDR3 length: 16 amino acids. With V trimmed by 5 bases and J by 5 bases, 12 bases remained unmatched. CDR3 region: CATSAYIKQGEDTQYF. In nucleotides, the CDR3 is TGTGCCACCAGTGCGTACATCAAGCAGGGGGAAGATACGCAGTATTTT.

This sequence joins TRBV18 and TRBJ2-3; 7 bases match TRBD1. The ends lost 3 bases at V and 1 base at J; junction bases unmatched: 4. CDR1 and CDR2 (germline): KGHSH, LQKENI. The CDR3 runs to 15 residues. The DNA of the CDR3 is TGTGCCAGCTCACCCGGACAGGAAGGCACAGATACGCAGTATTTT. Protein product: CASSPGQEGTDTQYF.

The sample holds one count of this clone. The chain combines TRBV30 with TRBJ2-2; D might be TRBD2 (5 bases). V lost 1 base and J lost 6, with 21 bases in between. There are 17 residues in the CDR3. Germline lookup yields CDR1 GTSNPN and CDR2 SVGIG (reference sequence). The CDR3 region is CAWSGEGATDLPGELFF. DNA for the CDR3: TGTGCCTGGAGTGGTGAGGGAGCGACCGATCTGCCCGGGGAGCTGTTTTTT.

The V call is TRBV3-1 (or the pseudogene TRBV3-2), the J call TRBJ1-1; TRBD1 agrees at 9 bases. From germline, CDR1 is LGHDT and CDR2 YNNKEL (reference sequence). Trimming took 0 bases from V and 5 from J; bases not matched to a gene: 4. The CDR3 has 15 amino acids. CDR3 DNA: TGTGCCAGCAGCCAAGATTTACAGGGGGCGACTGAAGCTTTCTTT. The encoded protein is CASSQDLQGATEAFF.

V gene TRBV6-5 combines with J gene TRBJ2-7; D is undetermined. Germline V lookup: CDR1 MNHEY, CDR2 SVGAGI. The CDR3 has 13 amino acids. V was pared by 2 bases and J by 3 bases, with 8 bases between. CDR3 coding DNA: TGTGCCAGCAGTTACAAGACAATCTACGAGCAGTACTTC. Its protein product is CASSYKTIYEQYF.

V usage is TRBV7-9 and J usage is TRBJ2-1, with D tentatively TRBD2 (5 bases). This CDR3 region has 15 residues. The germline V gene has CDR1 SEHNR and CDR2 FQNEAQ (reference sequence). The V and J ends lost 1 base and 2 bases respectively, with 9 bases between them. CDR3 residues: CASSLEYGAYNEQFF. For the CDR3, the DNA is TGTGCCAGCAGCTTAGAATACGGGGCCTACAATGAGCAGTTCTTC.

The rearrangement joins TRBV9 to TRBJ2-7; possibly TRBD1 for D (7 bases). V was pared by 0 bases and J by 7 bases, with 17 bases between. Germline-derived CDR1 and CDR2 are SGDLS and YYNGEE. This CDR3 is built from 15 residues. In DNA, the CDR3 is TGTGCCAGCAGCGTAGGGTCTCAGGGGGGTCGAGAGCAGTACTTC. Translating it yields CASSVGSQGGREQYF.